This paragraph reports one TCR beta chain. Its matching antigen is unknown. Primers: 60 Vbeta forward and 13 Jbeta reverse. Assay used: immunoSEQ multiplex PCR; TCRdb lists only in-frame clones, some missing. The sample shows approximately 170,000 clones, approximately 84% of them seen only once. This sample is part of a study of cytomegalovirus exposure and HLA in healthy donors. Overall study: The Caucasian-associated ancestry cluster held over 80% of 300 to 500 genotyped donors. Study-level results: Reportedly, HLA-A and HLA-B alleles of most subjects were accurately predicted from TCR beta. The study labeled 180 or so TCR beta chains cytomegalovirus-associated.

The sequenced sample was PBMCs. The sequence came from a woman between 40 and 55 years old in good health and CMV-seropositive.

CDR3 DNA sequence: TGTGCCAGTAGTATGGGGAGACTAGCGGGAGTTGGTTCTCCGAAGACCCAGTACTTC. It translates to CASSMGRLAGVGSPKTQYF. The chain has TRBV19 and TRBJ2-5; 12 bases fit TRBD2. With 3 bases clipped from V and 6 bases from J, the junction kept 17 bases outside the gene matches. Germline loops: CDR1 LNHDA, CDR2 SQIVND (reference sequence). The CDR3 has 19 residues.